This T cell receptor beta chain originates from a study of blood T cell repertoires in COVID-19. V shed 2 bases, J shed 3 bases, and the junction held 2 bases outside the gene matches. CDR1 and CDR2 (germline): SGHDT, YYEEEE. The CDR3 spans 13 residues. Seattle's cohort entered during active infection and was followed longitudinally. Here immunoSEQ multiplex PCR was the method, and the copy in TCRdb shows in-frame clones only, minus some. In the table there are approximately 140,000 clones, 65% to 85% of which are singletons. The receptor was derived from a man aged 25 to 40 with COVID-19, enrolled during active disease. This rearrangement joins TRBV5-6 to TRBJ2-7; 7 bases fit TRBD2. Sequences were obtained from peripheral blood. CDR3: CASSLTGGYEQYF. CDR3 DNA: TGTGCCAGCAGCTTAACGGGAGGCTACGAGCAGTACTTC.